The rows below give T cell receptor beta chains drawn from one sample of a study of blood T cells in healthy people across ages. A single record per CDR3 protein comes from TCRdb applying MiXCR to the 5' RACE reads. The table has around 1,500,000 distinct CDR3 sequences, 28% seen once. Material for sequencing was blood. These receptors were obtained from a woman under 40 in good health. Each CDR3 is given with its conserved first and last residue. The D gene is left open where the match is weak. The listing skips clone size in some rows; elsewhere it reads once, few, many or a size class.

clone size | J gene | D gene | V gene | CDR3 DNA | CDR3 protein
few | TRBJ2-3 | TRBD2 | TRBV7-2 | TGTGCCAGCAGCTTAGCCCTACTAGCGGGGGGACGCACAGATACGCAGTATTTT | CASSLALLAGGRTDTQYF
many | TRBJ2-7 | NA | TRBV5-1 | TGCGCCAGCAGCAGTCGGAGACCCGGTTTCGAGCAGTACTTC | CASSSRRPGFEQYF
NA | TRBJ2-1 | NA | TRBV5-5 | TGTGCCAGCAGCTTGGCTGAGACGTGGGGCTACAATGAGCAGTTCTTC | CASSLAETWGYNEQFF
NA | TRBJ1-4 | TRBD1 | TRBV15 | TGTGCCACCAGCCACGGGACAGGCCGTAATGAAAAACTGTTTTTT | CATSHGTGRNEKLFF
NA | TRBJ2-7 | NA | TRBV4-1 | TGCGCCAGCAGCCAAGATCCTCCAGGGACCTACGAGCAGTACTTC | CASSQDPPGTYEQYF
NA | TRBJ2-7 | TRBD2 | TRBV20-1 | TGCAGTGCAGACCCTTTACTAGCGGGGGGATTCGAGCAGTACTTC | CSADPLLAGGFEQYF
NA | TRBJ2-3 | TRBD1 | TRBV12-3/TRBV12-4 | TGTGCCAGCAGTCCCCGGACAGGGATGGCGGATACGCAGTATTTT | CASSPRTGMADTQYF
NA | TRBJ2-7 | NA | TRBV6-5 | TGTGCCAGCAGCCCCACGCCCTCCTACAATGAGCAGTACTTC | CASSPTPSYNEQYF
NA | TRBJ2-3 | TRBD2 | TRBV18 | TGTGCCAGCTCACGATTTGTGACTAGCGGGAGTTCAGATACGCAGTATTTT | CASSRFVTSGSSDTQYF
NA | TRBJ2-2 | TRBD1 | TRBV7-3 | TGTGCCAGCAGCTGGACAGGGTCGCGGACCGGGGAGCTGTTTTTT | CASSWTGSRTGELFF
few | TRBJ2-7 | NA | TRBV7-2 | TGTGCCAGCAGCACGGCACGGTACAGCTCCTACGAGCAGTACTTC | CASSTARYSSYEQYF
NA | TRBJ2-4 | TRBD2 | TRBV5-5 | TGTGCCAGCATGCTAGCGGGGGGCAAAAACATTCAGTACTTC | CASMLAGGKNIQYF
many | TRBJ2-1 | NA | TRBV29-1 | TGCAGCCTAGTAGGGTCCTACAATGAGCAGTTCTTC | CSLVGSYNEQFF
many | TRBJ2-7 | NA | TRBV10-3 | TGTGCCATCAGTGAGTCAACAGGAGGAGGGCAAGACGAGCAGTACTTC | CAISESTGGGQDEQYF
NA | TRBJ2-5 | TRBD2 | TRBV12-3/TRBV12-4 | TGTGCCAGCAGTGGCCCGGGAGCGGGGACCCAAGAGACCCAGTACTTC | CASSGPGAGTQETQYF
many | TRBJ1-1 | NA | TRBV7-6 | TGTGCCAGCCCTGCCGGGGGGCGGCTCACTGAAGCTTTCTTT | CASPAGGRLTEAFF
many | TRBJ1-2 | NA | TRBV20-1 | TGCAGTGCTATTTCGGCAGACTATGGCTACACCTTC | CSAISADYGYTF
NA | TRBJ2-1 | TRBD2 | TRBV7-9 | TGTGCCAGCAGCTTAGGTCTACTAGCGGGGGTCGTGTACAATGAGCAGTTCTTC | CASSLGLLAGVVYNEQFF
NA | TRBJ1-2 | NA | TRBV28 | TGTGCCAGCAGTGCCCCAGGGGTCTTCTATGGCTACACCTTC | CASSAPGVFYGYTF
few | TRBJ2-5 | NA | TRBV10-3 | TGTGCCATCAGTGAACGCGGTGGAGAGACCCAGTACTTC | CAISERGGETQYF
few | TRBJ2-1 | NA | TRBV20-1 | TGCAGTGCTTTAGGGGAGTCCTACAATGAGCAGTTCTTC | CSALGESYNEQFF
NA | TRBJ2-1 | NA | TRBV7-3 | TGTGCCAGCAGCCAAGGGGGCAGCGGGTTAGGGGTGTTTGCCTCCTACAATGAGCAGTTCTTC | CASSQGGSGLGVFASYNEQFF
few | TRBJ2-1 | TRBD2 | TRBV7-9 | TGTGCCAGCAGCGAGGTGACTAGCGGGGGGGACAATGAGCAGTTCTTC | CASSEVTSGGDNEQFF
few | TRBJ2-7 | TRBD2 | TRBV6-1 | TGTGCCAGCAGTCGCCGGACTAGCGGGAGGGCCTTGAGCTCCTACGAGCAGTACTTC | CASSRRTSGRALSSYEQYF
NA | TRBJ1-2 | NA | TRBV6-6 | TGTGCCAGCAGCCAATCCGCAGGGGCGCAGAAAGGCTACACCTTC | CASSQSAGAQKGYTF
many | TRBJ2-7 | NA | TRBV7-2 | TGTGCCAGCAGCTTAGAGCGGGTCTACGAGCAGTACTTC | CASSLERVYEQYF
NA | TRBJ2-5 | NA | TRBV25-1 | TGTGCCAGCATAGGCGCCCCGGAGACCCAGTACTTC | CASIGAPETQYF
NA | TRBJ2-1 | NA | TRBV7-9 | TGTGCCAGCAGCTTAGGGAGTGCGGGCGATGAGCAGTTCTTC | CASSLGSAGDEQFF
many | TRBJ2-4 | NA | TRBV29-1 | TGCAGCGTCTTCCTTCTAGCCAAAAACATTCAGTACTTC | CSVFLLAKNIQYF
NA | TRBJ2-3 | NA | TRBV20-1 | TGCAGTGCTTTCGACGATACGCAGTATTTT | CSAFDDTQYF